These 20 T cell receptor beta chains were all obtained from the same sample, sequenced in a study of neurological immune-mediated disorders. A single record per CDR3 protein comes from TCRdb applying MiXCR to the 5' RACE reads. The sample carries 50,000 or so distinct CDR3 sequences, over 20% recorded once. Input material: PBMCs. These TCRs come from a woman between 70 and 85 years old in good health.

The sample holds many counts of this clonotype. V and J are TRBV5-1 and TRBJ2-5; 8 bases are shared with TRBD1. The CDR3 consists of 15 residues. Losses at the gene ends were 0 bases for V and 5 bases for J; bases not matched to a gene: 6. CDR1 SGHRS and CDR2 YFSETQ come from the germline V gene. CDR3 nucleotides: TGCGCCAGCAGCTTGGCCGGACAGGGAAGGGAGACCCAGTACTTC. Residues: CASSLAGQGRETQYF.

The table lists this clonotype with many counts. The chain links TRBV9 to TRBJ2-7; D possibly uses TRBD1 or TRBD2 (6 bases each). The CDR3 consists of 16 residues. The germline CDR1 and CDR2 sequences are SGDLS and YYNGEE. V gave up 0 bases and J gave up 8 bases, with 21 bases separating them. The CDR3: CASSVEGFIGGGKQYF. The CDR3 bases are TGTGCCAGCAGCGTAGAGGGTTTCATAGGAGGGGGAAAGCAGTACTTC. Using reference TRBV9 and TRBJ2-7 for the parts outside the CDR3, the full variable domain is DSGVTQTPKHLITATGQRVTLRCSPRSGDLSVYWYQQSLDQGLQFLIQYYNGEERAKGNILERFSAQQFPDLHSELNLSSLELGDSALYFCASSVEGFIGGGKQYFGPGTRLTVT.

Concerning this clonotype: This clone may be a read error of a much larger clone one base away. The chain couples TRBV20-1 to TRBJ2-7; 7 bases are shared with TRBD2. There are 12 residues in the CDR3. CDR1 DFQATT and CDR2 SNEGSKA come from the germline V gene (reference sequence). Unmatched junction bases numbered 1, after V lost 3 bases and J lost 2 bases. In nucleotides, the CDR3 is TGCAGTGCTAGGGGGGGGGCCTACGAGCAGTACTTC. Translation: CSARGGAYEQYF.

This clonotype has more than one count but fewer than ten. The rearrangement joins TRBV5-4 to TRBJ2-4, with 11 bases identical to TRBD2. Trimming took 4 bases from V and 3 from J; bases not matched to a gene: 6. CDR1 and CDR2 from the germline V gene are SGHNT and YYREEE (reference sequence). This CDR3 is built from 16 residues. Written as DNA, the CDR3 is TGTGCCAGCAGCCCTACTAGCGGGAGTGTCAAAAACATTCAGTACTTC. Protein sequence: CASSPTSGSVKNIQYF.

This clonotype was found many times. The rearrangement uses TRBV20-1 and TRBJ2-3; weak D call: TRBD1 (6 bases). The CDR3 is 14 amino acids. Germline loops: CDR1 DFQATT, CDR2 SNEGSKA (reference sequence). V was clipped by 3 bases and J by 2 bases, with 12 bases between them. The CDR3 region has the DNA TGCAGTGCTAGCAGGGGCTCTATCACAGATACGCAGTATTTT. Translation: CSASRGSITDTQYF.

The chain carries TRBV20-1 and TRBJ1-4; D is unclear. V shed 0 bases and J shed 3 bases, with 8 bases lying between them. Germline CDR1 is DFQATT and CDR2 is SNEGSKA (reference sequence). The CDR3 has 14 amino acids. CDR3 in amino acids: CSAREVSSNEKLFF. Written as DNA, the CDR3 is TGCAGTGCTAGAGAAGTATCGTCTAATGAAAAACTGTTTTTT.

This chain uses TRBV20-1 with TRBJ2-1, with 8 bases identical to TRBD2. The CDR3 consists of 15 residues. The V gene's germline CDR1 is DFQATT and CDR2 SNEGSKA (reference sequence). After removal of 0 bases from V and 4 bases from J, the junction contained 5 bases not matched to a gene. The CDR3 loop reads CSARDSGRGYNEQFF. The CDR3 coding sequence is TGCAGTGCTAGAGATTCCGGGAGGGGGTACAATGAGCAGTTCTTC.

This clonotype has a count of ten or more. V usage is TRBV6-6 and J usage is TRBJ2-6; no definite D call. In germline, CDR1 is MNHNY, CDR2 SVGAGI (reference sequence). The germline V and J ends were trimmed by 7 bases and 3 bases, with 10 bases remaining between them. The CDR3 loop spans 14 amino acids. The CDR3 nucleotides read TGTGCCAGCATGGTGGGCGGTGGGGCCAACGTCCTGACTTTC. Amino acids: CASMVGGGANVLTF.

V and J are TRBV28 and TRBJ2-7, with D maybe TRBD2 (5 bases). The length of the CDR3 is 13 residues. Germline lookup yields CDR1 MDHEN and CDR2 SYDVKM. Here the CDR3 reads CSSSSQVSYEQYF. CDR3 nucleotides: TGTTCTAGCAGTTCACAAGTTTCCTACGAGCAGTACTTC.

This clonotype was seen at least ten times. The chain uses TRBV3-1 and TRBJ2-7; 10 bases line up with TRBD2. This CDR3 region has 18 residues. With 1 base clipped from V and 4 bases from J, the junction kept 13 bases outside the gene matches. Germline CDR1 reads LGHDT; CDR2 reads YNNKEL (reference sequence). The CDR3 region is CASSQVIEGLAGVYEQYF. The CDR3, as DNA: TGTGCCAGCAGCCAAGTAATAGAAGGGCTAGCGGGAGTTTACGAGCAGTACTTC.

A note on this clonotype: One junction end does not reproduce the germline sequence, and a read error may be involved. The chain recombines TRBV5-1 with TRBJ1-1; D is ambiguous. Looked up from germline, CDR1 is SGHRS and CDR2 is YFSETQ. CDR3 size: 15 residues. CDR3 sequence reads: CTSSLAGPTRTEAFF. The CDR3 bases are TGCACCAGCAGCTTGGCCGGACCCACAAGGACTGAAGCTTTCTTT.

This clonotype was observed at least ten times. The chain combines TRBV9 with TRBJ1-4; D is uncertain. Deletions cut 0 bases from V and 0 bases from J, with 9 bases between. This CDR3 has 16 amino acids. In germline, CDR1 is SGDLS, CDR2 YYNGEE. The CDR3 region is CASSVEGGATNEKLFF. The CDR3 bases are TGTGCCAGCAGCGTAGAGGGTGGTGCAACTAATGAAAAACTGTTTTTT.

This clonotype appeared many times. One end of the junction is discordant with germline, which a read error may explain. V gene TRBV18 combines with J gene TRBJ1-5; D is perhaps TRBD1 (5 bases). Germline CDR1 reads KGHSH; CDR2 reads LQKENI. CDR3 length: 16 amino acids. This CDR3 reads CASSPPGRHLNQPQHF. CDR3 nucleotides: TGTGCCAGCTCGCCACCAGGGAGACACCTCAATCAGCCCCAGCATTTT.

Many counts were recorded for this clonotype. The chain has TRBV7-2 and TRBJ1-1, with a tentative D call TRBD1 (5 bases). V was pared by 3 bases and J by 5 bases, with 10 bases between. Germline V gene data show CDR1 as SGHTA and CDR2 as FQGNSA. The CDR3 is made up of 13 amino acids. DNA of the CDR3: TGTGCCAGCAGCTTTTGGGGGATGACTGAAGCTTTCTTT. Residues: CASSFWGMTEAFF. Using reference TRBV7-2 and TRBJ1-1 for the parts outside the CDR3, the full variable domain is GAGVSQSPSNKVTEKGKDVELRCDPISGHTALYWYRQSLGQGLEFLIYFQGNSAPDKSGLPSDRFSAERTGGSVSTLTIQRTQQEDSAVYLCASSFWGMTEAFFGQGTRLTVV.

This clonotype has ten or more counts. The rearrangement joins TRBV5-6 to TRBJ2-2; unclear D gene. V shed 1 base and J shed 3 bases, with 10 bases lying between them. Germline-derived CDR1 and CDR2 are SGHDT and YYEEEE. The CDR3 length is 15 residues. CDR3 DNA: TGTGCCAGCAGCTTGTTTAACGCGTACACCGGGGAGCTGTTTTTT. The encoded protein is CASSLFNAYTGELFF.

This clonotype showed up many times. J is TRBJ2-5 and V is TRBV7-2; TRBD1 is a possible D gene (6 bases). The CDR3 totals 13 residues. Germline lookup yields CDR1 SGHTA and CDR2 FQGNSA. Trimming removed 3 bases at V and 4 bases at J, with 9 bases between. For the CDR3, the DNA is TGTGCCAGCAGCTTGAGGGGGACAGAGACCCAGTACTTC. Translation gives CASSLRGTETQYF.

This clonotype was seen at least ten times. The chain uses TRBV6-5 and TRBJ2-5; TRBD1 might be the D (6 bases). V lost 2 bases and J 2 bases, leaving 12 bases between the germline ends. Germline assignment: CDR1 MNHEY and CDR2 SVGAGI. This CDR3 spans 15 amino acids. Here the CDR3 DNA reads TGTGCCAGCAGTTACAGTTGGGGGACACAAGAGACCCAGTACTTC. Translation gives CASSYSWGTQETQYF.

V and J are TRBV29-1 and TRBJ1-1; no firm D call. The CDR3 is 14 amino acids. Germline V gene lookup returns CDR1 SQVTM and CDR2 ANQGSEA. V lost 1 base and J 1 base, leaving 10 bases between the germline ends. The CDR3 DNA reads TGCAGCGTTGAAGGCGTACAGAAGAACACTGAAGCTTTCTTT. It specifies CSVEGVQKNTEAFF. The full variable domain, completed using reference TRBV29-1 and TRBJ1-1, is SAVISQKPSRDICQRGTSLTIQCQVDSQVTMMFWYRQQPGQSLTLIATANQGSEATYESGFVIDKFPISRPNLTFSTLTVSNMSPEDSSIYLCSVEGVQKNTEAFFGQGTRLTVV.

This clonotype was detected many times. As DNA, the CDR3 is TGCGCCAGCAGCCAAGCCTATCGGGGGGCCCCCTACGAGCAGTACTTC. Translation gives CASSQAYRGAPYEQYF. V and J are TRBV4-3 and TRBJ2-7, with D perhaps matching TRBD2 (7 bases). Per germline, CDR1 LGHNA and CDR2 YSLEER. This CDR3 region has 16 residues. The V gene lost 1 base and the J gene lost 2 bases, with 15 bases spanning the gap.

This clonotype was counted many times. This chain uses TRBV10-3 with TRBJ2-1; D not certain. Trimming stripped 0 bases from V and 9 bases from J, with 6 bases between. The CDR3 is made up of 12 amino acids. The germline V gene encodes CDR1 ENHRY and CDR2 SYGVKD. In nucleotides, the CDR3 is TGTGCCATCAGTGAGTCTTGGGGTGAGCAGTTCTTC. This sequence encodes CAISESWGEQFF.